A selection of T cell receptor beta chains follows, all from one sample in a study of blood T cell repertoires in COVID-19. The table came from immunoSEQ multiplex PCR; TCRdb's copy has only in-frame clones and leaves some out. The table shows 200,000 to 250,000 clones, with under 90% occurring only once. What was sequenced was peripheral blood. The receptor source for this set is a woman of 80 years or more with acute or convalescent COVID-19. The CDR3 runs from the conserved cysteine through the conserved F or W. A D gene is named only where the DNA matches it firmly. Size is stated for part of the rows, as once, few or many counts, or as a class when the clone is expanded.

j_call,v_call,d_call,clone_size,cdr3_nt,cdr3_aa
TRBJ1-1,TRBV5-5,.,once,TGTGCCAGCAGCTTGTACGGGGATAGGCTTTCTAGCACTGAAGCTTTCTTT,CASSLYGDRLSSTEAFF
TRBJ2-3,TRBV24-1,TRBD2,.,TGTGCCACCAGTGATTGGGAGGGGGATACGCAGTATTTT,CATSDWEGDTQYF
TRBJ1-2,TRBV5-1,.,once,TGCGCCAGCAGCCTAGGAAATAACTATGGCTACACCTTC,CASSLGNNYGYTF
TRBJ2-2,TRBV3-1/TRBV3-2,.,.,TGTGCCAGCAGCCAGGGAAGGTCCGGGATAAACACCGGGGAGCTGTTTTTT,CASSQGRSGINTGELFF
TRBJ1-1,TRBV3-1/TRBV3-2,TRBD1,.,TGTGCCAGCAGCCTCCTGGACAGGATTGAAGCTTTCTTT,CASSLLDRIEAFF
TRBJ2-1,TRBV7-2,TRBD2,.,TGTGCCAGCAGCCTTTGGGGCGGGGGGGACTACAATGAGCAGTTCTTC,CASSLWGGGDYNEQFF
TRBJ2-7,TRBV27,TRBD1,.,TGTGCCAGCAGTTTATCCGGGACAGGGGTTACCTACGAGCAGTACTTC,CASSLSGTGVTYEQYF
TRBJ1-1,TRBV7-9,.,.,TGTGCCAGCAGTACCGCTCCGGACACTGAAGCTTTCTTT,CASSTAPDTEAFF
TRBJ2-3,TRBV9,TRBD2,.,TGTGCCAGCAGCGTAGCTACGATGGGTGGCGGGGGGGCCACAGATACGCAGTATTTT,CASSVATMGGGGATDTQYF
TRBJ2-3,TRBV7-8,.,.,TGTGCCAGCAGCTCTGGGCCATTAACAGATACGCAGTATTTT,CASSSGPLTDTQYF
TRBJ2-3,TRBV2,TRBD1,.,TGTGCCAGCAAAAAACAGGGGGCGCGGGATACGCAGTATTTT,CASKKQGARDTQYF
TRBJ1-1,TRBV6-1,.,.,TGTGCCAGCAGTGACGGGCGGGGCGGCAGGACTGAAGCTTTCTTT,CASSDGRGGRTEAFF
TRBJ2-5,TRBV19,TRBD1,.,TGTGCCAGTAGAGGCAGGGGGCGCCCGGAGACCCAGTACTTC,CASRGRGRPETQYF
TRBJ1-2,TRBV4-2,.,few,TGTGCCAGCAGCCAAGGGGAAAACAGGGACTATGGCTACACCTTC,CASSQGENRDYGYTF
TRBJ1-3,TRBV9,.,.,TGTGCCAGCAGCCCCATCCCGGGCACCCGACAGTCTGGAAACACCATATATTTT,CASSPIPGTRQSGNTIYF
TRBJ2-3,TRBV11-2,TRBD2,.,TGTGCCAGCAGCTTGAGGACTAGCGGGGGTAGCACAGATACGCAGTATTTT,CASSLRTSGGSTDTQYF
TRBJ1-2,TRBV3-1/TRBV3-2,.,.,TGTGCCAGCAGCCTCGGTTGGTATGGCTACACCTTC,CASSLGWYGYTF
TRBJ1-4,TRBV9,TRBD1,few,TGTGCCAGCAGCGTAGGACAGGGCTCGGGTGAAAAACTGTTTTTT,CASSVGQGSGEKLFF
TRBJ2-7,TRBV13,.,.,TGTGCCAGCAGCCCACGCCGGGAGATAGTCTACGAGCAGTACTTC,CASSPRREIVYEQYF
TRBJ1-4,TRBV5-1,.,.,TGCGCCAGCAGTCGGGGGGTAACTAATGAAAAACTGTTTTTT,CASSRGVTNEKLFF
TRBJ2-3,TRBV14,TRBD2,.,TGTGCCAGCAGCCAAGTGGCGGGGGGGAGCACAGATACGCAGTATTTT,CASSQVAGGSTDTQYF
TRBJ1-3,TRBV18,TRBD1,.,TGTGCCAGCTCCATAGGGACAGCCACATCTGGAAACACCATATATTTT,CASSIGTATSGNTIYF
TRBJ2-3,TRBV5-6,TRBD1,once,TGTGCCAGCAGCCCCGAGACAGGGGCGGTTACAGATACGCAGTATTTT,CASSPETGAVTDTQYF
TRBJ2-1,TRBV27,TRBD2,.,TGTGCCAGCAGTTTGGGTCGGGGGGGGCACAATGAGCAGTTCTTC,CASSLGRGGHNEQFF
TRBJ1-1,TRBV19,.,few,TGTGCCTCGGGGGGGGAGGGCACTGAAGCTTTCTTT,CASGGEGTEAFF
TRBJ2-3,TRBV19,.,.,TGTGCCAGTACCGAGACAGGAGATACGCAGTATTTT,CASTETGDTQYF
TRBJ1-1,TRBV7-3,.,.,TGTGCCAGCAGCCTCGGGTCGAACACTGAAGCTTTCTTT,CASSLGSNTEAFF
TRBJ1-5,TRBV11-2,TRBD1,.,TGTGCCAGCAGCCCGGGACAGTTCAATCAGCCCCAGCATTTT,CASSPGQFNQPQHF
TRBJ1-1,TRBV28,.,once,TGTGCCAGCCGAATGGGGCCTCCACGGAACACTGAAGCTTTCTTT,CASRMGPPRNTEAFF
TRBJ2-7,TRBV2,.,.,TGTGCCAGCACCGGACTGAGCGACGAGCAGTACTTC,CASTGLSDEQYF
TRBJ2-1,TRBV7-3,TRBD2,.,TGTGCCAGCAGCCCCCATGGAACTAGCGGGGGGGATTCCTACAATGAGCAGTTCTTC,CASSPHGTSGGDSYNEQFF
TRBJ1-1,TRBV6-5,.,.,TGTGCCAGCAGTCTCCCGGGGGGGACTGAAGCTTTCTTT,CASSLPGGTEAFF